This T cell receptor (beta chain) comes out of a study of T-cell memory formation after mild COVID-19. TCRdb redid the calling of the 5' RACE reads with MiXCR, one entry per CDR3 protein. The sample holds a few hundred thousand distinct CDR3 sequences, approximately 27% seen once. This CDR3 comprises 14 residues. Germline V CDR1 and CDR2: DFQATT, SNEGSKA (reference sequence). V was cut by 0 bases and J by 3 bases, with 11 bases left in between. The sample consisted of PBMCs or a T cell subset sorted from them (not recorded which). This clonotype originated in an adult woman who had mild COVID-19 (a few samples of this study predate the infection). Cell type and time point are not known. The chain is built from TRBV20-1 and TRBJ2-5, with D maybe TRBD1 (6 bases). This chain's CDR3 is CSARDINREETQYF. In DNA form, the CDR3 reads TGCAGTGCTAGAGATATTAACAGGGAAGAGACCCAGTACTTC.